Listed here are 29 T cell receptor beta chains from one sample, sequenced in a study of post-analysis software for immune sequencing data. No antigens are known for them. Prepared TCR beta cDNA libraries contained unique molecular identifiers. TCRdb called the PCR reads again in MiXCR, with one record for every CDR3 protein. The repertoire holds 350,000 to 450,000 distinct CDR3 sequences, with 39% as singletons. General study results and limits: When patients were compared with controls, 4 or 5 TRBV segments were more frequent, TRBV5-6, TRBV5-1 and TRBV20-1 among them.

Input material: blood. These receptor sequences come from a girl aged 2 to 9 with multiple sclerosis.

The sample holds a few counts of this clonotype. The V gene is TRBV12-3 or TRBV12-4, the J gene TRBJ2-7, with TRBD1 identical over 7 bases. J was trimmed by 1 base and V by 7 bases; bases with no gene match: 10. The CDR3 runs to 15 residues. CDR3: CASTGDRPYSYEQYF. The CDR3, as DNA: TGTGCCAGCACCGGGGACAGACCCTATTCCTACGAGCAGTACTTC.

This clonotype showed up just a few times. This chain joins TRBV4-1 and TRBJ1-2; 7 bases line up with TRBD1. CDR3 length: 15 amino acids. The germline gives CDR1 MGHRA, CDR2 YSYEKL. With 5 bases clipped from V and 2 bases from J, the junction kept 8 bases outside the gene matches. CDR3 sequence reads: CASSSDRARNYGYTF. For the CDR3, the DNA is TGCGCCAGCAGCTCTGACAGGGCCCGAAACTATGGCTACACCTTC.

This rearrangement joins TRBV3-1 to TRBJ2-1; 9 bases are shared with TRBD2. Looked up from germline, CDR1 is LGHDT and CDR2 is YNNKEL (reference sequence). The CDR3 length is 15 residues. V shed 7 bases, J shed 8 bases, and the junction held 12 bases outside the gene matches. CDR3 in amino acids: CASTLSASGNDEQFF. The CDR3 DNA follows: TGTGCCAGCACCTTGTCAGCTAGCGGGAACGATGAGCAGTTCTTC.

This clonotype was seen more than once but under ten times. At one of its ends the junction is not consistent with the germline gene, which may arise from a read error. The chain recombines TRBV7-2 with TRBJ2-3; 10 bases fit TRBD2. The germline V gene encodes CDR1 SGHTA and CDR2 FQGNSA. The CDR3 is 15 residues long. The CDR3 DNA follows: TGTGCCAGCAACTTAGCGGGAGGAGTGGAAGATACGCAGTATTTT. Translation: CASNLAGGVEDTQYF.

This clonotype showed up just a few times. This chain links TRBV7-3 with TRBJ2-1; weak D call: TRBD2 (6 bases). The CDR3 totals 16 residues. Germline assignment: CDR1 SGHTA and CDR2 FQGTGA. Trimming took 2 bases from V and 4 from J, leaving 15 bases between them. Here the CDR3 reads CASSLDGSGVYNEQFF. The CDR3 DNA sequence: TGTGCCAGCAGCTTAGACGGGAGTGGGGTATACAATGAGCAGTTCTTC.

The chain links TRBV6-5 to TRBJ2-4, with 9 positions matching TRBD1. The germline V gene encodes CDR1 MNHEY and CDR2 SVGAGI. The V segment lost 8 bases and the J segment 5 bases; nucleotides outside the gene matches: 7. This CDR3 is built from 14 residues. CDR3 sequence: CASGLQGAENIQYF. The CDR3 DNA reads TGTGCCAGCGGCCTACAGGGGGCGGAAAACATTCAGTACTTC.

The chain combines TRBV7-8 with TRBJ1-1; possible D gene TRBD1, 6 bases. This CDR3 contains 15 residues. The germline V gene encodes CDR1 SGHVS and CDR2 FQNEAQ. V lost 1 base to trimming and J lost 5 bases, with 14 bases between them. The CDR3 spells CASSLDSRGGTEAFF. DNA of the CDR3: TGTGCCAGCAGCTTAGATAGCAGGGGAGGAACTGAAGCTTTCTTT. Full variable domain (outside the CDR3, taken from reference TRBV7-8 and TRBJ1-1): GAGVSQSPRYKVAKRGQDVALRCDPISGHVSLFWYQQALGQGPEFLTYFQNEAQLDKSGLPSDRFFAERPEGSVSTLKIQRTQQEDSAVYLCASSLDSRGGTEAFFGQGTRLTVV.

J is TRBJ2-1 and V is TRBV5-1; 7 nucleotides match TRBD1. There are 14 residues in the CDR3. V was clipped by 6 bases and J by 1 base; unmatched bases: 4. CDR1 is SGHRS and CDR2 is YFSETQ in the germline V gene. CDR3: CASTRGYSYNEQFF. DNA for the CDR3: TGCGCCAGCACCAGGGGGTATTCCTACAATGAGCAGTTCTTC.

In regard to this clonotype: One junction end does not reproduce the germline sequence, and a read error may be involved. The chain joins TRBV15 to TRBJ1-1; no reliable D call. Germline V gene lookup returns CDR1 LNHNV and CDR2 YYDKDF (reference sequence). The CDR3 spans 15 residues. The DNA of the CDR3 is TGTGCCACCAGAAGAGGGAGATTAATGAACACTGAAGCTTTCTTT. Translated, it gives CATRRGRLMNTEAFF.

This rearrangement joins TRBV20-1 to TRBJ2-7; 11 nucleotides agree with TRBD2. Trimming at V came to 6 bases and at J to 4 bases, leaving 11 bases not matched to a gene. CDR1 DFQATT and CDR2 SNEGSKA come from the germline V gene (reference sequence). The CDR3 extends over 15 amino acids. DNA for the CDR3: TGCAGTGCCCCGGGACTAGCGGAGAAACTTTACGAGCAGTACTTC. Residues: CSAPGLAEKLYEQYF.

On this clonotype: One junction end does not reproduce the germline sequence, and a read error may be involved. The chain joins TRBV12-5 to TRBJ1-4; TRBD1 might be the D (5 bases). CDR3 length: 15 residues. CDR1 is LGHNT, CDR2 FRNRAP, per germline. The CDR3 reads CASGILPGKNEKRFF. CDR3 nucleotide sequence: TGTGCTAGTGGAATATTACCAGGGAAGAATGAAAAACGGTTTTTT.

The rearrangement uses TRBV28 and TRBJ2-3; 8 bases are shared with TRBD1. Germline CDR1 reads MDHEN; CDR2 reads SYDVKM. The V and J ends lost 4 bases and 0 bases, in that order; junction bases with no gene match: 9. The CDR3 runs to 17 residues. In nucleotides, the CDR3 is TGTGCCAGCAGTTCACTCCGGACAGGGACTAGCACAGATACGCAGTATTTT. It specifies CASSSLRTGTSTDTQYF. The full variable domain, completed using reference TRBV28 and TRBJ2-3, is DVKVTQSSRYLVKRTGEKVFLECVQDMDHENMFWYRQDPGLGLRLIYFSYDVKMKEKGDIPEGYSVSREKKERFSLILESASTNQTSMYLCASSSLRTGTSTDTQYFGPGTRLTVL.

The chain uses TRBV6-4 and TRBJ1-5; a possible D gene is TRBD1 (6 bases). Trimming took 5 bases from V and 4 from J, leaving 12 bases between them. The germline V gene encodes CDR1 MRHNA and CDR2 SNTAGT. The CDR3 runs 14 residues. CDR3 nucleotide sequence: TGTGCCAGCAGTCCGGGACACGGAAATCAGCCCCAGCATTTT. As protein: CASSPGHGNQPQHF.

The chain couples TRBV12-3 or TRBV12-4 to TRBJ1-6; unclear D gene. The CDR3 is 12 amino acids. The germline V and J ends were trimmed by 5 bases and 9 bases, with 8 bases remaining between them. The DNA for the CDR3 is TGTGCCAGCAGTATAGAGCGTTCACCCCTCCACTTT. Translated, it gives CASSIERSPLHF.

This clonotype is a singleton in its sample. The V and J genes are TRBV24-1 and TRBJ2-5, with D possibly being TRBD1 (6 bases). The germline V gene encodes CDR1 KGHDR and CDR2 SFDVKD. Deletions cut 2 bases from V and 5 bases from J, with 14 bases between. CDR3 length equals 15 residues. The CDR3 DNA reads TGTGCCACCAGTGATTCCACAGGGTTAACGGAGACCCAGTACTTC. Translation: CATSDSTGLTETQYF.

The rearrangement uses TRBV10-3 and TRBJ2-3, with D hard to call. Trimming removed 3 bases at V and 3 bases at J, with 16 bases between. The CDR3 has 16 residues. Looked up from germline, CDR1 is ENHRY and CDR2 is SYGVKD. CDR3 coding DNA: TGTGCCATCAGTGATCTAGGTTCCGGCCGGACAGATACGCAGTATTTT. Its translation is CAISDLGSGRTDTQYF.

The V call is TRBV7-2, the J call TRBJ2-5, with 9 nucleotides matching TRBD1. V was pared by 5 bases and J by 5 bases, with 12 bases of the junction left unmatched. Germline V lookup: CDR1 SGHTA, CDR2 FQGNSA. The CDR3 runs to 16 residues. CDR3 sequence: CASSMPRDRAEETQYF. The CDR3 nucleotides are TGTGCCAGCAGCATGCCCCGGGACAGGGCCGAGGAGACCCAGTACTTC.

Only one count was recorded for this clonotype. The V call is TRBV5-1, the J call TRBJ2-1; 8 bases agree with TRBD2. This CDR3 region has 15 residues. CDR1 and CDR2 from the germline V gene are SGHRS and YFSETQ. V gave up 4 bases and J gave up 15 bases; unmatched junction bases: 18. CDR3 protein: CASSPGLTGGEVRFF. CDR3 nucleotides: TGCGCCAGCAGCCCCGGACTAACGGGAGGGGAAGTAAGGTTCTTC. The full variable domain, its missing parts supplied by reference TRBV5-1 and TRBJ2-1, is KAGVTQTPRYLIKTRGQQVTLSCSPISGHRSVSWYQQTPGQGLQFLFEYFSETQRNKGNFPGRFSGRQFSNSRSEMNVSTLELGDSALYLCASSPGLTGGEVRFFGPGTRLTVL.

The rearrangement uses TRBV29-1 and TRBJ2-3; D remains unclear. V was cut by 4 bases and J by 2 bases, with 13 bases left in between. CDR3 size: 14 residues. CDR1 and CDR2 from the germline V gene are SQVTM and ANQGSEA. The CDR3, as DNA: TGCAGCGTTGGCCCCGGCCGTTCCACAGATACGCAGTATTTT. Protein sequence: CSVGPGRSTDTQYF.

This clonotype has only one observation. The chain combines TRBV12-3 or TRBV12-4 with TRBJ2-1; TRBD2 matches at 9 bases. This CDR3 is built from 15 residues. V lost 7 bases to trimming and J lost 10 bases; unmatched junction nucleotides: 14. In nucleotides, the CDR3 is TGTGCCAGCACCATCCGGGGCGGGAGGGCCGTGGAGCAGTTCTTC. It codes for CASTIRGGRAVEQFF.

The chain combines TRBV2 with TRBJ2-7; the D is unclear. Germline CDR1 reads SNHLY; CDR2 reads FYNNEI. CDR3 length: 11 amino acids. V was trimmed by 2 bases and J by 5 bases, leaving 4 bases between them. The CDR3 coding sequence is TGTGCCAGCAGTGAACCTAACGAGCAGTACTTC. It codes for CASSEPNEQYF.

The J gene is TRBJ1-1, the V gene TRBV20-1; D is perhaps TRBD1 (6 bases). V lost 1 base and J lost 1, with 7 bases in between. CDR3 size: 13 residues. In germline, CDR1 is DFQATT, CDR2 SNEGSKA (reference sequence). Here the CDR3 DNA reads TGCAGTGCTAGAGGCAGGGGGAACACTGAAGCTTTCTTT. As protein: CSARGRGNTEAFF.

V and J are TRBV19 and TRBJ2-1; 10 bases are shared with TRBD2. The CDR3 spans 15 residues. V trimming: 7 bases; J trimming: 6 bases; junction bases outside the gene matches: 9. Germline V gene data show CDR1 as LNHDA and CDR2 as SQIVND (reference sequence). The chain's CDR3 is CASNTPGLATNEQFF. CDR3 nucleotides: TGTGCCAGTAACACACCGGGACTAGCGACCAATGAGCAGTTCTTC.

The rearrangement links TRBV7-2 to TRBJ2-1; possibly TRBD2 for D (5 bases). Germline V gene sequence: CDR1 SGHTA, CDR2 FQGNSA. The ends were cut back, 7 bases at V and 3 bases at J, with 16 bases in the middle. The CDR3 runs to 15 residues. The CDR3 spells CASKVFRESYNEQFF. The CDR3 region has the DNA TGTGCCAGCAAAGTTTTCCGGGAAAGCTACAATGAGCAGTTCTTC. The full variable domain, its missing parts supplied by reference TRBV7-2 and TRBJ2-1, is GAGVSQSPSNKVTEKGKDVELRCDPISGHTALYWYRQSLGQGLEFLIYFQGNSAPDKSGLPSDRFSAERTGGSVSTLTIQRTQQEDSAVYLCASKVFRESYNEQFFGPGTRLTVL.

The chain links TRBV7-2 to TRBJ2-1; 13 bases line up with TRBD2. V lost 1 base and J lost 8; bases outside the gene matches: 2. In germline, CDR1 is SGHTA, CDR2 FQGNSA. The CDR3 covers 15 residues. The CDR3 reads CASSLELAGGDEQFF. In nucleotides, the CDR3 is TGTGCCAGCAGCTTAGAACTAGCGGGAGGGGATGAGCAGTTCTTC.

In its sample, this clonotype was seen a few times. The rearrangement uses TRBV6-2 or TRBV6-3 and TRBJ1-1; D ambiguous. The CDR3 loop spans 13 amino acids. Germline-derived CDR1 and CDR2 are MNHEY and SVGEGT. Trimming pared 6 bases from V and 0 bases from J, leaving 8 bases between. In DNA, the CDR3 is TGTGCCAGCAGCGCCCAGGTGAACACTGAAGCTTTCTTT. This sequence encodes CASSAQVNTEAFF.

Only a few counts were recorded for this clonotype. The rearrangement joins TRBV29-1 to TRBJ2-6, with D perhaps matching TRBD1 (6 bases). This CDR3 is built from 17 residues. The V gene lost 3 bases and the J gene lost 0 bases, with 15 bases spanning the gap. The germline V gene encodes CDR1 SQVTM and CDR2 ANQGSEA. The CDR3 loop is CSVETGPTFSGANVLTF. CDR3 in DNA: TGCAGCGTTGAGACAGGACCGACCTTCTCTGGGGCCAACGTCCTGACTTTC. Filled out from reference TRBV29-1 and TRBJ2-6, the complete variable domain reads SAVISQKPSRDICQRGTSLTIQCQVDSQVTMMFWYRQQPGQSLTLIATANQGSEATYESGFVIDKFPISRPNLTFSTLTVSNMSPEDSSIYLCSVETGPTFSGANVLTFGAGSRLTVL.

This chain joins TRBV12-3 or TRBV12-4 and TRBJ2-5, with 7 bases lining up with TRBD1. The J call is in doubt because the DNA end fits TRBJ2-7 better. There are 13 residues in the CDR3. The CDR3 loop is CASSFWGQPEQYF. The CDR3 DNA sequence: TGTGCCAGCAGTTTCTGGGGACAGCCCGAGCAGTACTTC.

This clonotype was counted only a few times. J is TRBJ2-1 and V is TRBV29-1; 12 bases agree with TRBD1. This CDR3 is built from 13 residues. CDR1 is SQVTM and CDR2 is ANQGSEA in the germline V gene. CDR3 in amino acids: CTGGTGGLNEQFF. The CDR3 coding sequence is TGCACCGGCGGGACAGGGGGCTTGAATGAGCAGTTCTTC.